This TCR beta chain was sequenced in a study of blood T cell repertoires in COVID-19. Across the study: Sample material is recorded as cDNA or gDNA derived from T cells, B-cell-depleted T cells, or PBMCs.

Original handling: Estimates of nucleated cell counts were drawn from the amplification of reference gene primers. Data came from immunoSEQ multiplex PCR; TCRdb stores just in-frame clones and leaves some out. V, J and clone size derive from that table, while D and trimming were established from the DNA sequence. Of 67,000 or so clones listed, approximately 80% are singletons. The V segment lost 5 bases and the J segment 7 bases; nucleotides outside the gene matches: 3. The germline V gene has CDR1 SGHVS and CDR2 FNYEAQ. CDR3 size: 15 residues. The V and J genes are TRBV7-6 and TRBJ2-1; 15 nucleotides match TRBD2. The source material was peripheral blood. This receptor was taken from a woman between 65 and 79 years old with acute or convalescent COVID-19. The CDR3 DNA sequence: TGTGCCAGCAGCACCGGACTAGCGGGGGGGAATGAGCAGTTCTTC. Translating it yields CASSTGLAGGNEQFF.